These 10 T cell receptor beta chains came from one sample sequenced in a study of blood T cell dynamics during melanoma immunotherapy (dated by TCRdb to the early 2020s). The library came from the immunoSEQ multiplex PCR assay. This is the immuneACCESS table as TCRdb keeps it, with only in-frame sequences that have V and J called. A part of the clones is gone; compared with another copy, unresolved V genes explain less than half, and the rest is unexplained. The sample has about 19,000 clones on record, 70% to 90% of them singletons. The top ten clonotypes cover approximately 8% of the sample. The sample's time point, from its label and the paper: week 3, after first cycle of checkpoint inhibitor. Sequencing was performed on blood, taken from a patient treated with checkpoint blockade. These receptor sequences come from a human donor with melanoma.

The CDR3 protein is CASSLTSTTWDTQYF. The DNA of the CDR3 is TGTGCCAGCAGTTTAACTAGCACCACTTGGGATACGCAGTATTTT. The V gene is TRBV27, the J gene TRBJ2-3, with a tentative D call TRBD2 (6 bases). V lost 2 bases and J 6 bases, leaving 15 bases between the germline ends. Germline CDR1 reads MNHEY; CDR2 reads SMNVEV (reference sequence). The CDR3 totals 15 residues.

The chain recombines TRBV6-4 with TRBJ2-3; maybe TRBD1 (6 bases). V was pared by 3 bases and J by 0 bases, with 13 bases between. The germline gives CDR1 MRHNA, CDR2 SNTAGT. This CDR3 contains 16 residues. The CDR3 here is CASSEHGTSSTDTQYF. DNA of the CDR3: TGTGCCAGCAGTGAACACGGGACATCTAGCACAGATACGCAGTATTTT.

The V and J genes are TRBV5-1 and TRBJ2-1, with D maybe TRBD2 (6 bases). Looked up from germline, CDR1 is SGHRS and CDR2 is YFSETQ. Trimming took off 2 bases at V and 9 bases at J, with 15 bases between the two ends. The CDR3 is 14 amino acids. DNA of the CDR3: TGCGCCAGCAGCTTAGCCGGCTCGGGGGTTGAGCAGTTCTTC. This sequence encodes CASSLAGSGVEQFF.

This chain uses TRBV30 with TRBJ2-5; D perhaps matches TRBD2 (6 bases). Germline V gene data show CDR1 as GTSNPN and CDR2 as SVGIG (reference sequence). The CDR3 contains 15 residues. Between the trimmed V and J ends, which lost 0 bases and 5 bases, there was a span of 16 bases. The CDR3 region is CAWSVLAGRGETQYF. CDR3 bases: TGTGCCTGGAGTGTACTCGCGGGACGGGGGGAGACCCAGTACTTC.

The chain links TRBV5-6 to TRBJ1-4; D possibly corresponds to TRBD1 (6 bases). Trimming cost V 4 bases and J 7 bases, with 14 bases left between them. Germline assignment: CDR1 SGHDT and CDR2 YYEEEE. This CDR3 contains 14 residues. The chain's CDR3 is CASSLSRGGEKLFF. CDR3 nucleotide sequence: TGTGCCAGCAGCCTGAGCAGGGGCGGTGAAAAACTGTTTTTT.

J is TRBJ2-7 and V is TRBV9; TRBD1 matches 8 bases. Trimming at V came to 0 bases and at J to 4 bases, leaving 6 bases not matched to a gene. The CDR3 has 15 amino acids. Looked up from germline, CDR1 is SGDLS and CDR2 is YYNGEE. The CDR3 protein is CASSVGPDRAYEQYF. In DNA, the CDR3 is TGTGCCAGCAGCGTAGGACCGGACAGGGCATACGAGCAGTACTTC.

V gene TRBV1 combines with J gene TRBJ2-7; the D call in the table, TRBD1, was not verified against the DNA. TRBV1 is a recognized pseudogene. The CDR3 contains 15 residues. The CDR3 region has the DNA TGCACCAGCAGCCAAGCTTCGGACAGCACCTACGAGCAGTACTTC. Translating gives CTSSQASDSTYEQYF.

This clone came up once. V usage is TRBV5-8 and J usage is TRBJ2-7; 14 nucleotides match TRBD2. Per germline, CDR1 SGHTS and CDR2 YDEGEE. The CDR3 totals 17 residues. V lost 1 base to trimming and J lost 2 bases; unmatched junction nucleotides: 5. CDR3 sequence (DNA): TGTGCCAGCAGCTTGAGTGTGACTAGCGGGAGGGCCTACGAGCAGTACTTC. It yields the protein CASSLSVTSGRAYEQYF. The whole variable domain, filled in from reference TRBV5-8 and TRBJ2-7, reads EAGVTQSPTHLIKTRGQQATLRCSPISGHTSVYWYQQALGLGLQFLLWYDEGEERNRGNFPPRFSGRQFPNYSSELNVNALELEDSALYLCASSLSVTSGRAYEQYFGPGTRLTVT.

The gene calls are TRBV7-9 and TRBJ1-2; tentatively, D is TRBD1 (5 bases). Trimming shortened V by 5 bases and J by 6 bases, and 13 bases separated the two germline ends. The CDR3 spans 13 residues. CDR1 is SEHNR, CDR2 FQNEAQ, per germline (reference sequence). The DNA for the CDR3 is TGTGCCAGCAGCGCGGAGCAGGGCAATGGCTACACCTTC. The encoded protein is CASSAEQGNGYTF.

V and J are TRBV9 and TRBJ2-7; TRBD2 might be the D (5 bases). The germline gives CDR1 SGDLS, CDR2 YYNGEE. V was shortened by 4 bases and J by 1 base, with 15 bases between the two germline ends. This CDR3 is 15 amino acids long. CDR3 in amino acids: CASSPGGFASYEQYF. CDR3 in DNA: TGTGCCAGCAGCCCCGGAGGCTTTGCGTCCTACGAGCAGTACTTC. Variable domain in full (rest from reference TRBV9 and TRBJ2-7): DSGVTQTPKHLITATGQRVTLRCSPRSGDLSVYWYQQSLDQGLQFLIQYYNGEERAKGNILERFSAQQFPDLHSELNLSSLELGDSALYFCASSPGGFASYEQYFGPGTRLTVT.